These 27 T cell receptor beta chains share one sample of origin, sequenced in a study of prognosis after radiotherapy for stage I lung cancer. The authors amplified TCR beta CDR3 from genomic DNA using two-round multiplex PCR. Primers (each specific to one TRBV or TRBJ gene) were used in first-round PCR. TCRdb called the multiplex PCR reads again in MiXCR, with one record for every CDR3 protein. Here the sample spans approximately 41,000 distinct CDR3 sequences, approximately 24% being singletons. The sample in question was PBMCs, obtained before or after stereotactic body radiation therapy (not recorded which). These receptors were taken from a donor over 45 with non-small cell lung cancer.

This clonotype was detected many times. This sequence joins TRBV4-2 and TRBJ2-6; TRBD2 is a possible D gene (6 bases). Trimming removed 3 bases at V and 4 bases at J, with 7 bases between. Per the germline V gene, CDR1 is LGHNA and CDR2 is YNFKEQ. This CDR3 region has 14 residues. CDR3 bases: TGTGCCAGCAGCCAGGGGGGAGGGGCCAACGTCCTGACTTTC. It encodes CASSQGGGANVLTF.

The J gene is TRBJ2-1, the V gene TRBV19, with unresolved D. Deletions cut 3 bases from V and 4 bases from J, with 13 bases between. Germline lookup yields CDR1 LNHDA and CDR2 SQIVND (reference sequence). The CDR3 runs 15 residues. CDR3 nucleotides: TGTGCCAGTAGTATCGGTCACATCGAGTACAATGAGCAGTTCTTC. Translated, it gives CASSIGHIEYNEQFF. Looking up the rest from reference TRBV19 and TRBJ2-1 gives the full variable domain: DGGITQSPKYLFRKEGQNVTLSCEQNLNHDAMYWYRQDPGQGLRLIYYSQIVNDFQKGDIAEGYSVSREKKESFPLTVTSAQKNPTAFYLCASSIGHIEYNEQFFGPGTRLTVL.

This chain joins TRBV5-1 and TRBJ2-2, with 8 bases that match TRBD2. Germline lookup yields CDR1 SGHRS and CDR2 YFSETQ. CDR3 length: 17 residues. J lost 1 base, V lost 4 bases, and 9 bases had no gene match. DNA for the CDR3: TGCGCCAGCAGCCCCGAAGTAGCGGGACGGAACACCGGGGAGCTGTTTTTT. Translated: CASSPEVAGRNTGELFF.

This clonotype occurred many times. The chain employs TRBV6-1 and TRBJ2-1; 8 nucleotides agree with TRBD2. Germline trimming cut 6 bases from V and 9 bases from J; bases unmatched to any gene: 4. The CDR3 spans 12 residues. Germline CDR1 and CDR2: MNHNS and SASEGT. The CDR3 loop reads CASRRLASEQFF. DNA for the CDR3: TGTGCCAGCAGGCGACTAGCGAGTGAGCAGTTCTTC.

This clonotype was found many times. The DNA for the CDR3 is TGTGCCAGCAGTTTATCCCCTAGCGGGGGTAGCACAGATACGCAGTATTTT. It encodes CASSLSPSGGSTDTQYF. The gene calls are TRBV27 and TRBJ2-3; 10 nucleotides align to TRBD2. There are 17 residues in the CDR3. CDR1 is MNHEY and CDR2 is SMNVEV in the germline V gene (reference sequence). Losses at the gene ends were 0 bases for V and 0 bases for J; bases not matched to a gene: 3.

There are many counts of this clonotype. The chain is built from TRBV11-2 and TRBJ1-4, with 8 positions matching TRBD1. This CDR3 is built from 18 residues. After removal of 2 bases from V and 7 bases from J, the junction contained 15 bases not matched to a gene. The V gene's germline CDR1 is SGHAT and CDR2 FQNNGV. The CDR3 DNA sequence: TGTGCCAGCAGCTTAAGCAGCGGGAGACAGGGGAGGAGTGAAAAACTGTTTTTT. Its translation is CASSLSSGRQGRSEKLFF.

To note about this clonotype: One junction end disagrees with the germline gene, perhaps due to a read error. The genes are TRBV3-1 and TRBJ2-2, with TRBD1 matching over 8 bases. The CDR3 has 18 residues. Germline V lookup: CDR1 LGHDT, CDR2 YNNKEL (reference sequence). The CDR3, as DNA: TGTGTCAGCAGCCAAGTGGGGGCGGGACAGGCGAACACCGGGGAGCTGTTTTTT. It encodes CVSSQVGAGQANTGELFF.

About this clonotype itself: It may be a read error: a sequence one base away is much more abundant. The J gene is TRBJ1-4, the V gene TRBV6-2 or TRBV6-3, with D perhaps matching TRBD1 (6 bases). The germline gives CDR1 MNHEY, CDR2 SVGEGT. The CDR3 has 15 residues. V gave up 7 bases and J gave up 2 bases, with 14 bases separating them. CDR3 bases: TGTGCCAGCAATAAGACCAGGGGTACTAATGAAAAACTGTTTTTT. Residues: CASNKTRGTNEKLFF.

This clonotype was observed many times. The CDR3 region has the DNA TGTGCCAGCAGCCCCAGACAGGGCCAGAGGGAAGCTTTCTTT. Its protein product is CASSPRQGQREAFF. The chain couples TRBV9 to TRBJ1-1, with 7 positions matching TRBD1. J lost 8 bases, V lost 4 bases, and 11 bases had no gene match. The CDR3 consists of 14 residues. Germline loops: CDR1 SGDLS, CDR2 YYNGEE.

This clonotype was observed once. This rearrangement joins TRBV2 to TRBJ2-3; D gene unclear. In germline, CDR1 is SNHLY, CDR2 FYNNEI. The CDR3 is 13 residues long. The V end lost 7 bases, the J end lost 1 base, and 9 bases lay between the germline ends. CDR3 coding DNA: TGTGCCAGCAAGAGTAGGGGCACAGATACGCAGTATTTT. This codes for CASKSRGTDTQYF.

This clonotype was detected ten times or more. CDR3 in DNA: TGTGCCAGCAGCTTATTATCGGGGACTAGCGGGAGATACGAGCAGTACTTC. Amino acids: CASSLLSGTSGRYEQYF. This sequence joins TRBV11-2 and TRBJ2-7; 14 nucleotides line up with TRBD2. Germline V gene sequence: CDR1 SGHAT, CDR2 FQNNGV. The CDR3 is 17 amino acids. V shed 2 bases, J shed 4 bases, and the junction held 7 bases outside the gene matches.

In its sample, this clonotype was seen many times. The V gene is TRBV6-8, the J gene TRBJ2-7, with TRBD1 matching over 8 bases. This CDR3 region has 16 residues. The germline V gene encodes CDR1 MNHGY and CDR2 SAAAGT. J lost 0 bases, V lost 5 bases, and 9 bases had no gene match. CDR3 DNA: TGTGCCAGCAGTCGACTAAAAACAGGGGGCTCCTACGAGCAGTACTTC. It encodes CASSRLKTGGSYEQYF.

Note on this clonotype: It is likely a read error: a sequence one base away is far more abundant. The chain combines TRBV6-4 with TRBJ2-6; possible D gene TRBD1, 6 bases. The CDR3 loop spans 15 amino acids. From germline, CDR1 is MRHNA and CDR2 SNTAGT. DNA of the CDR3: TGTGCCATCGGACAGCGTTACTCTGGGGCCAACGTCCCGACTTTC. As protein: CAIGQRYSGANVPTF.

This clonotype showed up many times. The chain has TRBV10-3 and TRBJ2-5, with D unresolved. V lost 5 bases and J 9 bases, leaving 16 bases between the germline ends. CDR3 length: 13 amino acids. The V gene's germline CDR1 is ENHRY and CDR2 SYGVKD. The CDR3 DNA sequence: TGTGCCATCAGTTCCGGGCCCAATGGGGCCCAGTACTTC. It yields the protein CAISSGPNGAQYF.

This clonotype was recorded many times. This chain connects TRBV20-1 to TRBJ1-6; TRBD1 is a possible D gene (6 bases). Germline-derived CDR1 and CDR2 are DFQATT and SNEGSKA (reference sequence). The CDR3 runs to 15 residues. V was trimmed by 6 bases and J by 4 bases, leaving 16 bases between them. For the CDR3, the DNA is TGCAGTGCAGTCGTCCGGGACACTTATAATTCACCCCTCCACTTT. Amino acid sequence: CSAVVRDTYNSPLHF.

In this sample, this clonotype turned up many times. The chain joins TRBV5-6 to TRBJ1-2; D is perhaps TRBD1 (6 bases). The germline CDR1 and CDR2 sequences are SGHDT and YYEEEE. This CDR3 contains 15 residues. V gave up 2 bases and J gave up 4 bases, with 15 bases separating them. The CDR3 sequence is CASSFTQGEPYGYTF. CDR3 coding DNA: TGTGCCAGCAGCTTCACACAGGGCGAGCCCTATGGCTACACCTTC.

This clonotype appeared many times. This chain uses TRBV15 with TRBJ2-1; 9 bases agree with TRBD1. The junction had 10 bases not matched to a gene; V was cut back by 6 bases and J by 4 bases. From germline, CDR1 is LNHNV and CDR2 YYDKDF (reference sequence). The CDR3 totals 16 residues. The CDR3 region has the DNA TGTGCCACCAGTAAGAGAAGCGGGACAGGGTACAATGAGCAGTTCTTC. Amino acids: CATSKRSGTGYNEQFF.

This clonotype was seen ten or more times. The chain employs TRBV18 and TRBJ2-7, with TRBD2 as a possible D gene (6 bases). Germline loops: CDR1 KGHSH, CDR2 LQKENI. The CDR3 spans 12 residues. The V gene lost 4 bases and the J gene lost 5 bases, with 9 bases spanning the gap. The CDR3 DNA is TGTGCCAGCTCACGGACGGGGGACGAGCAGTACTTC. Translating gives CASSRTGDEQYF.

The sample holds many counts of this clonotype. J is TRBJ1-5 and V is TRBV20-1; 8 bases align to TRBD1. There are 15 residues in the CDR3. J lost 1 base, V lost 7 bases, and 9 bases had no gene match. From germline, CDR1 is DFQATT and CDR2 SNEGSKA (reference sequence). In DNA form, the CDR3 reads TGCAGTGTCATAGACAGGGGTGGGAGCAATCAGCCCCAGCATTTT. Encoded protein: CSVIDRGGSNQPQHF.

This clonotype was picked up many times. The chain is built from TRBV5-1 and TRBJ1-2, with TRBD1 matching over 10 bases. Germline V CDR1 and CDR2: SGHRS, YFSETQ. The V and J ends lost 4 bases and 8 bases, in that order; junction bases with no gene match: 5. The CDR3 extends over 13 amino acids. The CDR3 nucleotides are TGCGCCAGCAGCGGGACAGGGGTCGAGGGCTACACCTTC. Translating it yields CASSGTGVEGYTF.

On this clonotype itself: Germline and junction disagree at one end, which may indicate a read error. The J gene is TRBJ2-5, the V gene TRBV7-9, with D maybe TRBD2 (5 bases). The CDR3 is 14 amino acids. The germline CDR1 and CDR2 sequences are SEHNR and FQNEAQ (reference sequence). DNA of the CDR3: TGTGCCAACAGCACCCAGGAGGCAGGAGAGACCCAGTACTTC. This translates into CANSTQEAGETQYF.

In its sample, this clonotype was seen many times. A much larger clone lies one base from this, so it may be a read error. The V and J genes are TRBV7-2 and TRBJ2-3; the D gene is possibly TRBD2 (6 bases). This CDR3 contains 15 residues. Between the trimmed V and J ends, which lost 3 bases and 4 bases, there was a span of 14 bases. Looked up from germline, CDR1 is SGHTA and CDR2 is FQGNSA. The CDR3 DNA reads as TGTGCCAGCAGCTTGGACGGGGGAACCGCAGATACGCAGTATTTT. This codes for CASSLDGGTADTQYF.

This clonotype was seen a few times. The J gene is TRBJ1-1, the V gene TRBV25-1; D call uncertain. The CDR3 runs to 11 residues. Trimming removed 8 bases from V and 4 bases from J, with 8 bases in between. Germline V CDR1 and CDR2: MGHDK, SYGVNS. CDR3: CASSRFTEAFF. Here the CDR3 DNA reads TGTGCCAGCTCCAGATTCACTGAAGCTTTCTTT. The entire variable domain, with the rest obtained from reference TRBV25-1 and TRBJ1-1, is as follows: EADIYQTPRYLVIGTGKKITLECSQTMGHDKMYWYQQDPGMELHLIHYSYGVNSTEKGDLSSESTVSRIRTEHFPLTLESARPSHTSQYLCASSRFTEAFFGQGTRLTVV.

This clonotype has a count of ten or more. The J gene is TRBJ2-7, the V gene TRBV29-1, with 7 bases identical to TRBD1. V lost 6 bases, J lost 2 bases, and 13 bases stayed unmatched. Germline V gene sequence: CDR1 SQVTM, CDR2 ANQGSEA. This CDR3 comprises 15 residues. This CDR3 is CSVSAPGTETYEQYF. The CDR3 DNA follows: TGCAGCGTATCCGCACCCGGGACAGAGACCTACGAGCAGTACTTC.

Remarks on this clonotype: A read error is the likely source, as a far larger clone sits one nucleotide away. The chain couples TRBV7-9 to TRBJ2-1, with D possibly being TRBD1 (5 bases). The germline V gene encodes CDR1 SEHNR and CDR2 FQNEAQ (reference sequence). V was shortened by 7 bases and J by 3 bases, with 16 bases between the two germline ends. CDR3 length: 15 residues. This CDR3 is CASTPRQGRYNEQFF. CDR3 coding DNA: TGTGCCAGCACCCCCCGCCAGGGTCGCTACAATGAGCAGTTCTTC.

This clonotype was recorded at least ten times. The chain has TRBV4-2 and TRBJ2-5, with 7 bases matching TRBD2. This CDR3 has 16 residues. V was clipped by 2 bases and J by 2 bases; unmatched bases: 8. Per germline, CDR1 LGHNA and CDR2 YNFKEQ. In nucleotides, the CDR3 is TGTGCCAGCAGCCAACAATTGCGGGGAGGGCAAGAGACCCAGTACTTC. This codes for CASSQQLRGGQETQYF.

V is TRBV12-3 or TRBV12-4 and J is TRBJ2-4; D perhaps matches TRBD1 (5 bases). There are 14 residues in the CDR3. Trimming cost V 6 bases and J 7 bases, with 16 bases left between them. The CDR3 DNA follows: TGTGCCAGCAGAGATGACAGCGTCGGGAACATTCAGTACTTC. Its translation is CASRDDSVGNIQYF.